The T cell receptor beta chain under discussion was sequenced for a study of circulating CD8 cells and anti-PD-1 response in melanoma. TCR libraries were prepared from approximately 15 ng of total RNA with the QIAseq Immune Repertoire TCR panel. TCRdb recomputed calls from the reads with MiXCR, one row per CDR3 protein. The data contain just over 1,500 distinct CDR3 sequences, about a tenth of them singletons. V lost 2 bases and J lost 3, with 11 bases in between. The length of the CDR3 is 13 residues. In germline, CDR1 is DFQATT, CDR2 SNEGSKA (reference sequence). From live CD3+CD8+TCRalphabeta+ cells, four PD-1 and/or TIGIT subsets were sorted.

The rearrangement uses TRBV20-1 and TRBJ2-7; D not certain. The receptor was isolated from a human donor with melanoma. The sequencing used CD8+ T cells from PBMCs, collected at baseline or after one month of anti-PD-1 therapy (not recorded which). CDR3 loop: CSARKLHSYEQYF. In DNA, the CDR3 is TGCAGTGCTAGAAAGCTACATAGCTACGAGCAGTACTTC.